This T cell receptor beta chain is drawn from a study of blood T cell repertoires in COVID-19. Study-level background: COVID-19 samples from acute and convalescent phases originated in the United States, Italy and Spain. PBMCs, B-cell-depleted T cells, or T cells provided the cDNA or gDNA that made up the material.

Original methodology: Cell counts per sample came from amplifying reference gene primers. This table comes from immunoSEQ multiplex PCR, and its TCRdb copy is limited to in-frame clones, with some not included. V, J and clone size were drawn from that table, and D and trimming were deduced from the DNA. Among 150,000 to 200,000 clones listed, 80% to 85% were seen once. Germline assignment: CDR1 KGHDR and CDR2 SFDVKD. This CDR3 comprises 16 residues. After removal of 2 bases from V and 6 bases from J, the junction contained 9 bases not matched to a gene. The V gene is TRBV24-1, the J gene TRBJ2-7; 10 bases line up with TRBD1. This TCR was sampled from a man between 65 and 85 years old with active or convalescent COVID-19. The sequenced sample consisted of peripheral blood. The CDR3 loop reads CATSDSRQGAKGEQYF. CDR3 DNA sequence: TGTGCCACCAGTGATTCTCGACAGGGGGCGAAGGGCGAGCAGTACTTC.